These 29 T cell receptor beta chains were all obtained from the same sample, sequenced in a study of lung T cells in sarcoidosis with Löfgren's syndrome. TCRdb itself ran the reads through MiXCR, one entry per CDR3 protein. Of about 19,000 distinct CDR3 sequences in the sample, roughly 23% are singletons; the top ten hold 0.7% to 0.9%. Sequencing used CD4+ T cells from bronchoalveolar lavage. The receptors come from a human donor with sarcoidosis (Löfgren's syndrome or another form), or a control subject (not recorded which).

This clonotype occurred many times. The chain couples TRBV4-3 to TRBJ2-7; possibly TRBD1 for D (6 bases). CDR3 length equals 16 residues. CDR1 is LGHNA, CDR2 YSLEER, per germline. Trimming shortened V by 0 bases and J by 2 bases, and 14 bases separated the two germline ends. The CDR3: CASSQDILQGTYEQYF. In DNA, the CDR3 is TGCGCCAGCAGCCAAGATATACTACAGGGTACCTACGAGCAGTACTTC.

This clonotype was observed at least ten times. The chain joins TRBV7-9 to TRBJ2-2, with D possibly being TRBD1 (8 bases). CDR3 length: 16 residues. Deletions cut 2 bases from V and 3 bases from J, with 13 bases between. CDR1 and CDR2 (germline): SEHNR, FQNEAQ (reference sequence). This CDR3 is CASSLRAGQDTGELFF. The CDR3 DNA reads TGTGCCAGCAGCTTAAGAGCGGGACAGGACACCGGGGAGCTGTTTTTT. Filled out from reference TRBV7-9 and TRBJ2-2, the complete variable domain reads DTGVSQNPRHKITKRGQNVTFRCDPISEHNRLYWYRQTLGQGPEFLTYFQNEAQLEKSRLLSDRFSAERPKGSFSTLEIQRTEQGDSAMYLCASSLRAGQDTGELFFGEGSRLTVL.

This clonotype has only a few counts. V gene TRBV12-3 or TRBV12-4 combines with J gene TRBJ1-2; 7 bases match TRBD1. With 4 bases clipped from V and 5 bases from J, the junction kept 7 bases outside the gene matches. CDR3 length equals 14 residues. The chain's CDR3 is CASSSDRLSYGYTF. CDR3 bases: TGTGCCAGCAGTTCGGACAGGTTAAGTTATGGCTACACCTTC.

This clonotype was seen ten or more times. The rearrangement joins TRBV2 to TRBJ2-3; unclear D gene. Germline V gene sequence: CDR1 SNHLY, CDR2 FYNNEI. The V end lost 7 bases, the J end lost 0 bases, and 11 bases lay between the germline ends. This CDR3 region has 14 residues. The CDR3 sequence: CASKIRHSTDTQYF. As DNA, the CDR3 is TGTGCCAGCAAAATAAGACACAGCACAGATACGCAGTATTTT.

A remark on this clonotype: This may be a read error, as it is one base from a much larger clone. Because the CDR3 is missing its conserved closing phenylalanine or tryptophan, this is likely a read error. The chain couples TRBV6-1 to TRBJ2-1, with 12 bases identical to TRBD2. V was pared by 6 bases and J by 4 bases, with 4 bases of the junction left unmatched. This CDR3 contains 15 residues. Per germline, CDR1 MNHNS and CDR2 SASEGT. Here the CDR3 DNA reads TGTGCCAGCAGCCCCGGACTAGCGGGATACAATGAGCAGTTCCTC. Its translation is CASSPGLAGYNEQFL.

This chain links TRBV11-2 with TRBJ2-1; 9 bases are shared with TRBD2. The CDR3 loop spans 15 amino acids. Germline loops: CDR1 SGHAT, CDR2 FQNNGV. V lost 1 base to trimming and J lost 6 bases; unmatched junction nucleotides: 4. This CDR3 reads CASSLGGRDGNEQFF. For the CDR3, the DNA is TGTGCCAGCAGCTTAGGCGGGAGGGATGGCAATGAGCAGTTCTTC.

By frequency in the sample, this clonotype is medium-sized. V is TRBV20-1 and J is TRBJ2-1; TRBD2 matches at 8 bases. CDR3 size: 12 residues. J gave up 14 bases and V 6 bases, and 12 bases lay outside the gene matches. Germline lookup yields CDR1 DFQATT and CDR2 SNEGSKA (reference sequence). CDR3: CSAPKGYGREFF. CDR3 sequence (DNA): TGCAGTGCCCCCAAGGGTTACGGGAGGGAGTTCTTC.

The V and J genes are TRBV2 and TRBJ2-7; D is uncertain. The CDR3 spans 11 residues. The V and J ends lost 5 bases and 3 bases respectively, with 5 bases between them. Germline lookup yields CDR1 SNHLY and CDR2 FYNNEI. The CDR3 region is CASSTSYEQYF. In DNA form, the CDR3 reads TGTGCCAGCAGTACCAGCTACGAGCAGTACTTC.

A note on this clonotype: This clone may be a read error of a much larger clone one base away. The chain carries TRBV20-1 and TRBJ2-3, with D hard to call. The CDR3 is 11 residues long. Germline loops: CDR1 DFQATT, CDR2 SNEGSKA (reference sequence). V was cut by 5 bases and J by 5 bases, with 8 bases left in between. As DNA, the CDR3 is TGCAGTGCTTTAGAGCAAGATACGCAGTATTTT. Its translation: CSALEQDTQYF.

For this clonotype: One junction end disagrees with the germline gene, perhaps due to a read error. This chain connects TRBV6-2 or TRBV6-3 to TRBJ2-5; D remains unclear. Per the germline V gene, CDR1 is MNHEY and CDR2 is SVGEGT. This CDR3 region has 13 residues. The CDR3 DNA follows: TGTGCCAGCAGTTCAGTCAGCCGAGAGACCCAGTGCTTC. It encodes CASSSVSRETQCF.

The rearrangement joins TRBV12-3 or TRBV12-4 to TRBJ2-5, with D possibly being TRBD2 (5 bases). Trimming stripped 7 bases from V and 5 bases from J, with 14 bases between. CDR3 size: 13 residues. CDR3 DNA: TGTGCCAGCACCCGGCTAGCCGGGGAGACCCAGTACTTC. Protein product: CASTRLAGETQYF.

The table lists this clonotype with many counts. The chain employs TRBV5-1 and TRBJ2-3, with 12 bases matching TRBD1. The CDR3 has 16 residues. CDR1 and CDR2 (germline): SGHRS, YFSETQ. Trimming took 4 bases from V and 4 from J; bases not matched to a gene: 7. CDR3 bases: TGCGCCAGCAGCGTGGGACAGGGGGCGCGCCCAGATACGCAGTATTTT. Amino acid sequence: CASSVGQGARPDTQYF.

There are many counts of this clonotype. Here the CDR3 DNA reads TGTGCCAGCCTCCAGGGACAGGGATCCGGGGAGCAGTACTTC. It codes for CASLQGQGSGEQYF. The V gene is TRBV28, the J gene TRBJ2-7; 9 bases align to TRBD1. There are 14 residues in the CDR3. Germline trimming cut 8 bases from V and 7 bases from J; bases unmatched to any gene: 12. CDR1 is MDHEN and CDR2 is SYDVKM in the germline V gene.

The chain is built from TRBV11-3 and TRBJ2-7; 7 bases are shared with TRBD1. CDR1 and CDR2 from the germline V gene are SGHNT and YENEEA. V lost 6 bases, J lost 10 bases, and 15 bases stayed unmatched. The CDR3 spans 14 residues. The CDR3, as DNA: TGTGCCAGCAGTCCTACAGGGGAAACAGGTGGTCAGTACTTC. Encoded protein: CASSPTGETGGQYF.

This clonotype ranks as medium-sized. The chain has TRBV6-1 and TRBJ2-1; 13 bases are a match to TRBD2. This CDR3 has 16 amino acids. CDR1 is MNHNS and CDR2 is SASEGT in the germline V gene. The V segment lost 5 bases and the J segment 6 bases; nucleotides outside the gene matches: 7. The chain's CDR3 is CASSSPGLAGTNEQFF. The CDR3, as DNA: TGTGCCAGCAGTTCCCCGGGACTAGCGGGAACCAATGAGCAGTTCTTC.

The genes are TRBV10-3 and TRBJ1-2; no clear D. The CDR3 is made up of 13 amino acids. Germline CDR1 reads ENHRY; CDR2 reads SYGVKD. V dropped 3 bases and J dropped 2 bases, with 7 bases sitting between them. CDR3 in DNA: TGTGCCATCAGTGATGGCAGGAACTATGGCTACACCTTC. This encodes CAISDGRNYGYTF.

This clonotype was observed at least ten times. J is TRBJ1-5 and V is TRBV20-1, with D maybe TRBD1 (5 bases). Germline lookup yields CDR1 DFQATT and CDR2 SNEGSKA (reference sequence). V lost 3 bases, J lost 2 bases, and 11 bases lay in between. CDR3 length: 14 amino acids. The CDR3 DNA follows: TGCAGTGCTAGGGGCAGGGTGGGCAATCAGCCCCAGCATTTT. Translated: CSARGRVGNQPQHF.

This clonotype was recorded many times. The chain couples TRBV2 to TRBJ1-1, with a weak D call TRBD1 (5 bases). Trimming took 6 bases from V and 1 from J, leaving 18 bases between them. CDR3 length: 16 amino acids. Germline CDR1 is SNHLY and CDR2 is FYNNEI. The CDR3 region has the DNA TGTGCCAGCAGGGACTTCCCGGGACTGACGAACACTGAAGCTTTCTTT. Protein sequence: CASRDFPGLTNTEAFF.

This clonotype was counted only a few times. This chain joins TRBV10-3 and TRBJ2-5; 9 bases are shared with TRBD1. V was clipped by 2 bases and J by 1 base; unmatched bases: 2. This CDR3 spans 15 amino acids. Germline assignment: CDR1 ENHRY and CDR2 SYGVKD. CDR3 nucleotides: TGTGCCATCAGTGAGGTGGACAGGGGCCAAGAGACCCAGTACTTC. This codes for CAISEVDRGQETQYF.

This clonotype occurred many times. The CDR3 nucleotides read TGTGCCAGCAGCTTTGGGGGGGCCTCTGATACGCAGTATTTT. Protein: CASSFGGASDTQYF. The chain links TRBV7-2 to TRBJ2-3; tentative D call: TRBD2 (7 bases). V was cut by 3 bases and J by 6 bases, with 13 bases left in between. The CDR3 has 14 residues. Germline values: CDR1 SGHTA, CDR2 FQGNSA.

In this sample, this clonotype turned up once. The genes are TRBV7-2 and TRBJ2-7; TRBD2 matches 16 bases. In germline, CDR1 is SGHTA, CDR2 FQGNSA. The CDR3 has 17 amino acids. The junction had 8 bases not matched to a gene; V was cut back by 2 bases and J by 7 bases. DNA for the CDR3: TGTGCCAGCAGCTTATGCGGGACTAGCGGGAGGGCCTGGGAGCAGTACTTC. As protein: CASSLCGTSGRAWEQYF.

This clonotype is termed medium-sized. The genes are TRBV27 and TRBJ2-3; D may be TRBD2 (6 bases). The CDR3 spans 13 residues. V was clipped by 5 bases and J by 2 bases, with 8 bases between them. Looked up from germline, CDR1 is MNHEY and CDR2 is SMNVEV (reference sequence). CDR3 coding DNA: TGTGCCAGCAGTAGGAGGGACACAGATACGCAGTATTTT. It yields the protein CASSRRDTDTQYF.

This clonotype was observed a handful of times. The chain uses TRBV4-3 and TRBJ2-6; D unresolved. Germline V gene data show CDR1 as LGHNA and CDR2 as YSLEER. V was shortened by 4 bases and J by 0 bases, with 7 bases between the two germline ends. This CDR3 comprises 15 residues. The CDR3 nucleotides are TGCGCCAGCAGCCTAGTCTACTCTGGGGCCAACGTCCTGACTTTC. This codes for CASSLVYSGANVLTF.

Worth noting for this clonotype: A much larger clone sits a single nucleotide away, making a read error possible. The gene calls are TRBV7-9 and TRBJ1-1, with D possibly TRBD1 on 5 matching bases. Between the trimmed V and J ends, which lost 4 bases and 5 bases, there was a span of 17 bases. This CDR3 spans 15 amino acids. CDR1 SEHNR and CDR2 FQNEAQ come from the germline V gene (reference sequence). In nucleotides, the CDR3 is TGTGCCAGCAGCTCCCCCGGGAAAGGGGTTACTGAAGCTTTCTTT. Amino acids: CASSSPGKGVTEAFF.

This clonotype was picked up a small number of times. The V call is TRBV10-3, the J call TRBJ1-1, with D tentatively TRBD1 (5 bases). The CDR3 totals 15 residues. Trimming stripped 2 bases from V and 3 bases from J, with 13 bases between. Germline assignment: CDR1 ENHRY and CDR2 SYGVKD. DNA for the CDR3: TGTGCCATCAGTGAGATTGGGGGTAGTTACACTGAAGCTTTCTTT. Protein: CAISEIGGSYTEAFF.

This chain connects TRBV11-2 to TRBJ2-5; D is unresolved. The germline gives CDR1 SGHAT, CDR2 FQNNGV. The V end was cut by 4 bases, the J end by 4 bases, with 16 bases between. The CDR3 loop spans 15 amino acids. CDR3: CASSSGIGLRETQYF. Written as DNA, the CDR3 is TGTGCCAGCAGCTCGGGTATCGGGCTCAGAGAGACCCAGTACTTC.

In its sample, this clonotype is medium-sized. The chain employs TRBV15 and TRBJ2-1, with 10 bases identical to TRBD2. V was clipped by 0 bases and J by 7 bases; unmatched bases: 12. There are 18 residues in the CDR3. Germline CDR1 reads LNHNV; CDR2 reads YYDKDF (reference sequence). The CDR3, as DNA: TGTGCCACCAGCAGAGAAGCTCGGGCTAGCGGGAGAGGGAATGAGCAGTTCTTC. Translating it yields CATSREARASGRGNEQFF.

This clonotype has just a few counts. The chain joins TRBV5-1 to TRBJ2-3; tentatively, D is TRBD2 (5 bases). The length of the CDR3 is 14 residues. The ends were cut back, 3 bases at V and 1 base at J, with 9 bases in the middle. From germline, CDR1 is SGHRS and CDR2 YFSETQ. The CDR3 reads CASSSGRGTDTQYF. The DNA of the CDR3 is TGCGCCAGCAGCTCGGGAAGGGGCACAGATACGCAGTATTTT.

This clonotype is labeled medium-sized. The chain has TRBV20-1 and TRBJ1-1; D unresolved. Germline V gene data show CDR1 as DFQATT and CDR2 as SNEGSKA (reference sequence). Trimming stripped 6 bases from V and 5 bases from J, with 16 bases between. The CDR3 totals 13 residues. The CDR3 region is CSAYARLATEAFF. CDR3 in DNA: TGCAGTGCATATGCCCGGCTGGCGACTGAAGCTTTCTTT.